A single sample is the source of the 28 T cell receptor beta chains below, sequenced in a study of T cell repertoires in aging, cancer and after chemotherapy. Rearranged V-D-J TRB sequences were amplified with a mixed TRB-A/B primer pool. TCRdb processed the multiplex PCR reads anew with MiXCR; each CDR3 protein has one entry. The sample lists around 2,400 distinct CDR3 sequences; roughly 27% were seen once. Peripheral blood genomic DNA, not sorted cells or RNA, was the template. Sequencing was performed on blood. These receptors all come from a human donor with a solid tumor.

The CDR3 region is CANLGTDNEKLFF. Written as DNA, the CDR3 is TGTGCCAATCTGGGGACGGATAATGAAAAACTGTTTTTT. The chain has TRBV19 and TRBJ1-4; D perhaps matches TRBD1 (5 bases). Germline assignment: CDR1 LNHDA and CDR2 SQIVND (reference sequence). The CDR3 runs to 13 residues. V lost 10 bases, J lost 4 bases, and 13 bases lay in between.

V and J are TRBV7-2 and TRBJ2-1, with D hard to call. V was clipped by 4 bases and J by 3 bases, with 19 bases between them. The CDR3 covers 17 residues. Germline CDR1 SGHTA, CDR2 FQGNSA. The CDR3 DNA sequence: TGTGCCAGCAGCTCAAAAAACTGGGCCCTTTACTACAATGAGCAGTTCTTC. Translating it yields CASSSKNWALYYNEQFF.

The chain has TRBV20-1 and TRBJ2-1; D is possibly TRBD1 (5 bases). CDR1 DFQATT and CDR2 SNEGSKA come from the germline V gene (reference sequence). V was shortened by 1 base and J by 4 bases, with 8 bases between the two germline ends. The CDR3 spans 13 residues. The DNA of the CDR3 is TGCAGTGCTAGAGTACGGACATACAATGAGCAGTTCTTC. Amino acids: CSARVRTYNEQFF.

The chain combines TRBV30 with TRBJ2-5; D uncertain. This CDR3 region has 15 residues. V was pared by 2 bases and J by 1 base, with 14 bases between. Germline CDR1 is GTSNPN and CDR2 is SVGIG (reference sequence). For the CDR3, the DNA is TGTGCCTGGAGTCCTAAGGGCGCTCCCCAAGAGACCCAGTACTTC. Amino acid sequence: CAWSPKGAPQETQYF.

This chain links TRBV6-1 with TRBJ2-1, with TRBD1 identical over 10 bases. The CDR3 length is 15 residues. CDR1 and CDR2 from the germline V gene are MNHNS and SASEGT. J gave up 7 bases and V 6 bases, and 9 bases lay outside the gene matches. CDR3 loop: CASRPPGQGINEQFF. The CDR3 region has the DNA TGTGCCAGCAGGCCACCGGGACAGGGGATAAATGAGCAGTTCTTC.

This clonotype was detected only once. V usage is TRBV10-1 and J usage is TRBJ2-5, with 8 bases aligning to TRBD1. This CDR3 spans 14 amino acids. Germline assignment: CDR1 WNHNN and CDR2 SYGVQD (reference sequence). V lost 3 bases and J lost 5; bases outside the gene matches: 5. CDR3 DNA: TGCGCCAGCAGTGACGGACAGGGCTTGGAGACCCAGTACTTC. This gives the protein CASSDGQGLETQYF.

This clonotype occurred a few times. CDR3 protein: CASSPGGRNIQYF. The CDR3 DNA follows: TGTGCCAGCAGCCCAGGGGGCCGAAACATTCAGTACTTC. The V gene is TRBV5-4, the J gene TRBJ2-4; 8 positions match TRBD1. Losses at the gene ends were 4 bases for V and 6 bases for J; bases not matched to a gene: 3. The CDR3 runs to 13 residues. Germline V CDR1 and CDR2: SGHNT, YYREEE (reference sequence).

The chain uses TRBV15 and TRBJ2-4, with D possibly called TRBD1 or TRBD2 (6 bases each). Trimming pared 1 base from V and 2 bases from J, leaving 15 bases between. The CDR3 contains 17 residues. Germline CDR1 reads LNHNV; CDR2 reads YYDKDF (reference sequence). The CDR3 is CATSRVGGPLTKNIQYF. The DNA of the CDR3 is TGTGCCACCAGCAGAGTTGGGGGGCCCCTAACCAAAAACATTCAGTACTTC.

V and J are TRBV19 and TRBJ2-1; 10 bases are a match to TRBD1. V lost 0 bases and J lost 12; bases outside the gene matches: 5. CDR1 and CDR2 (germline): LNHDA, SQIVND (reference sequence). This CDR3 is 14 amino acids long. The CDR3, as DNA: TGTGCCAGTAGTATAGACCCGACAGGGGGCAGGCAGTTCTTC. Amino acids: CASSIDPTGGRQFF.

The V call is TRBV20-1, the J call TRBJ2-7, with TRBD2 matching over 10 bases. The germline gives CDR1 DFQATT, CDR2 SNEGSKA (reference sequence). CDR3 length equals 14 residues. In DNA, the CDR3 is TGCAGGACTAGCGGGTGGGCCCCTTCCTACGAGCAGTACTTC. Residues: CRTSGWAPSYEQYF.

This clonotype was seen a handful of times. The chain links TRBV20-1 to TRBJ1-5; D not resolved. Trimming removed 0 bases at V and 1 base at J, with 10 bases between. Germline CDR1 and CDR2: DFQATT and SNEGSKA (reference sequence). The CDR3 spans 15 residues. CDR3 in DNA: TGCAGTGCTAGAGACCCAGGAGGGAGCAATCAGCCCCAGCATTTT. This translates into CSARDPGGSNQPQHF.

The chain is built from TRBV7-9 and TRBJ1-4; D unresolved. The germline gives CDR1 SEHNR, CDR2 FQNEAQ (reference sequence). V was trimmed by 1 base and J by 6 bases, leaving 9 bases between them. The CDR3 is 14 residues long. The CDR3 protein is CASSLGLSHEKLFF. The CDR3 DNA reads TGTGCCAGCAGCTTAGGACTTAGCCATGAAAAACTGTTTTTT. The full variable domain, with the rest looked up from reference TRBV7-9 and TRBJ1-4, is DTGVSQNPRHKITKRGQNVTFRCDPISEHNRLYWYRQTLGQGPEFLTYFQNEAQLEKSRLLSDRFSAERPKGSFSTLEIQRTEQGDSAMYLCASSLGLSHEKLFFGSGTQLSVL.

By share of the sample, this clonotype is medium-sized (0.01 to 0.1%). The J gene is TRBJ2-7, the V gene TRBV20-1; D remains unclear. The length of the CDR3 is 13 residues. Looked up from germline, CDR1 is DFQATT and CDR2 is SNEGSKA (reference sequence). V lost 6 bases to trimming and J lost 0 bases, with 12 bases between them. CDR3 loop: CSAKGRNSYEQYF. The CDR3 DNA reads TGCAGTGCCAAGGGCAGGAACTCCTACGAGCAGTACTTC.

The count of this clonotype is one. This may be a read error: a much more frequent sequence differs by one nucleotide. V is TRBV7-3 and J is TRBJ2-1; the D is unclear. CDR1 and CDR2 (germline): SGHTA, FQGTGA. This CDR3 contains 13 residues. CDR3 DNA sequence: TGTGCCAGCAGCCCGGGCCTGAGCAATGAGGAGTTCTTC. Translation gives CASSPGLSNEEFF.

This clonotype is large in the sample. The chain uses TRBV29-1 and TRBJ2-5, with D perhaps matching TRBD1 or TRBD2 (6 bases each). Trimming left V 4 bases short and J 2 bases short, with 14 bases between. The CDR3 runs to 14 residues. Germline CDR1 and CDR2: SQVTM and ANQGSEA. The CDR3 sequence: CSVAGASLQETQYF. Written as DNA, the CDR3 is TGCAGCGTTGCGGGGGCAAGTTTACAAGAGACCCAGTACTTC.

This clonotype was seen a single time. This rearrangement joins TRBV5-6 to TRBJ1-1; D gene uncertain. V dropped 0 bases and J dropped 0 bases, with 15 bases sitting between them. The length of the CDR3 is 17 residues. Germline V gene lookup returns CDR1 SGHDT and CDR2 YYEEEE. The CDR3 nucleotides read TGTGCCAGCAGCTTGGGGCCCCCAACTTCGATGAACACTGAAGCTTTCTTT. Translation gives CASSLGPPTSMNTEAFF.

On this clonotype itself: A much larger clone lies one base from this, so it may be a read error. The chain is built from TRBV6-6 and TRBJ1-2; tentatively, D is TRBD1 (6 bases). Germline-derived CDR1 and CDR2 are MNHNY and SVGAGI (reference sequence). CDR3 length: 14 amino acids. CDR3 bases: TGTGTCAGCAGTGATTACGGCAGGGGTGATGGCTACACCTTC. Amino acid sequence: CVSSDYGRGDGYTF.

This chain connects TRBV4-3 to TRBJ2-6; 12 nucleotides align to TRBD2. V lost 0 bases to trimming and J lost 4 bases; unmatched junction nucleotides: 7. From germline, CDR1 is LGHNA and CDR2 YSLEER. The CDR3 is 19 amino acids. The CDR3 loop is CASSQDPLAGGIGANVLTF. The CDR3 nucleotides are TGCGCCAGCAGCCAAGATCCCCTAGCGGGAGGGATAGGGGCCAACGTCCTGACTTTC.

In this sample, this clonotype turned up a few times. CDR3 sequence: CASSPDRVTSGNTIYF. CDR3 nucleotides: TGTGCCAGCTCACCAGACAGGGTCACTTCTGGAAACACCATATATTTT. The V gene is TRBV18, the J gene TRBJ1-3; 7 positions agree with TRBD1. In germline, CDR1 is KGHSH, CDR2 LQKENI. Trimming took 2 bases from V and 1 from J; bases not matched to a gene: 5. The CDR3 runs 16 residues.

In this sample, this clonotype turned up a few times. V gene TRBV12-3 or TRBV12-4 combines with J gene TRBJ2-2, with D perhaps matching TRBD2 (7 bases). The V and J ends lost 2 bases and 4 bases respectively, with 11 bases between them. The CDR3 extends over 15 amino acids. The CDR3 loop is CASSLRGGGTGELFF. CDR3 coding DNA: TGTGCCAGCAGTTTAAGGGGGGGAGGCACCGGGGAGCTGTTTTTT.

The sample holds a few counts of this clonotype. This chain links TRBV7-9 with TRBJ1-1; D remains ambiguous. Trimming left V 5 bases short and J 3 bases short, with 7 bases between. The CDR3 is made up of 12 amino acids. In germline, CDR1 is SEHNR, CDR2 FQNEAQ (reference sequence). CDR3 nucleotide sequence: TGTGCCAGCAGCAGACTGGACACTGAAGCTTTCTTT. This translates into CASSRLDTEAFF.

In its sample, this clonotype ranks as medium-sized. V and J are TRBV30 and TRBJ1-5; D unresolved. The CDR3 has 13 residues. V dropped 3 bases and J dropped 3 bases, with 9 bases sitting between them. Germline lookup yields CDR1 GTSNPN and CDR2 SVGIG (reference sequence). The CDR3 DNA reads TGTGCCTGGAGCAGACAATACAATCAGCCCCAGCATTTT. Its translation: CAWSRQYNQPQHF.

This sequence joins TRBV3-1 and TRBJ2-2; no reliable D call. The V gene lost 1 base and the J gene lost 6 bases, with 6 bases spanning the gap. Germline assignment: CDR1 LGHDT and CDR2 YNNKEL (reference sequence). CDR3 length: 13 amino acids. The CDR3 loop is CASSQVHAGELFF. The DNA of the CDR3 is TGTGCCAGCAGCCAAGTTCACGCCGGGGAGCTGTTTTTT.

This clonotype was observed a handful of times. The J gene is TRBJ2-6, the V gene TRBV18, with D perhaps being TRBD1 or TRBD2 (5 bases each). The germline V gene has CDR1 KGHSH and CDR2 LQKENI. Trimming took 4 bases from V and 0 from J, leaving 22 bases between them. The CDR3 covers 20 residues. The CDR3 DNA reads TGTGCCAGCTCACTTCGTCGATACCGGGACGTTCTCTCTGGGGCCAACGTCCTGACTTTC. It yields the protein CASSLRRYRDVLSGANVLTF.

In nucleotides, the CDR3 is TGTGCCAGCAGATCGTCCGGGACAGGAGAAACCTACGAGCAGTACTTC. This codes for CASRSSGTGETYEQYF. The rearrangement joins TRBV28 to TRBJ2-7; 8 bases match TRBD1. V lost 6 bases, J lost 2 bases, and 12 bases stayed unmatched. The CDR3 loop spans 16 amino acids. Germline V gives CDR1 MDHEN, CDR2 SYDVKM.

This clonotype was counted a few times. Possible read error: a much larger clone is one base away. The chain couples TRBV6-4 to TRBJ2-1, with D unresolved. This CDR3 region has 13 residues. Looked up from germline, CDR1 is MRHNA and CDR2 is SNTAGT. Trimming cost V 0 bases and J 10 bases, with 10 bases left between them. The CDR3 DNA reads TGTGCCAGCAGTGACTCGACGGCGTGGGAGCAGTTCTTC. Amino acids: CASSDSTAWEQFF.

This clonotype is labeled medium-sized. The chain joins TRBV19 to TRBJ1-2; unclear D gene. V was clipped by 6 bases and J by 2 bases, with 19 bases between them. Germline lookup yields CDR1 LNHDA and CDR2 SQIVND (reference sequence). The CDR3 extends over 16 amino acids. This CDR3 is CASRPRPQEINYGYTF. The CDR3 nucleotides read TGTGCCAGTAGACCGCGCCCCCAGGAGATCAACTATGGCTACACCTTC.

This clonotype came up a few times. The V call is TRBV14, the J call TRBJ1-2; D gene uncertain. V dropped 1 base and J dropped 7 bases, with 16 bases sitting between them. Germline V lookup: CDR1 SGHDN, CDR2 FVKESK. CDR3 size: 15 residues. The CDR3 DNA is TGTGCCAGCAGCCAAGGGAGCTGGCAGGATGGTGGCTACACCTTC. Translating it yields CASSQGSWQDGGYTF. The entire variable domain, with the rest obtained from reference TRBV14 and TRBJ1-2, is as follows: EAGVTQFPSHSVIEKGQTVTLRCDPISGHDNLYWYRRVMGKEIKFLLHFVKESKQDESGMPNNRFLAERTGGTYSTLKVQPAELEDSGVYFCASSQGSWQDGGYTFGSGTRLTVV.